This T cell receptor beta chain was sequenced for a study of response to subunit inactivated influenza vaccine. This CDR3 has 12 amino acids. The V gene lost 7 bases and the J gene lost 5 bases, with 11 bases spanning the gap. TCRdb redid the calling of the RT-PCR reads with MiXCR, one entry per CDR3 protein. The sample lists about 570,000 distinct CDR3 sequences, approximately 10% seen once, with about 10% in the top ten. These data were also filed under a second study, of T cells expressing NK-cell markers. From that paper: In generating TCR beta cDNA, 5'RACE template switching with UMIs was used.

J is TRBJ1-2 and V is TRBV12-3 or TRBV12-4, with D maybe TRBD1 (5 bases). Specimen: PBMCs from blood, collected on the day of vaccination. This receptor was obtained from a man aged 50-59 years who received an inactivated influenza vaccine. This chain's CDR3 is CASNSDTYGYTF. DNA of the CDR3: TGTGCCAGCAACTCGGACACTTATGGCTACACCTTC.